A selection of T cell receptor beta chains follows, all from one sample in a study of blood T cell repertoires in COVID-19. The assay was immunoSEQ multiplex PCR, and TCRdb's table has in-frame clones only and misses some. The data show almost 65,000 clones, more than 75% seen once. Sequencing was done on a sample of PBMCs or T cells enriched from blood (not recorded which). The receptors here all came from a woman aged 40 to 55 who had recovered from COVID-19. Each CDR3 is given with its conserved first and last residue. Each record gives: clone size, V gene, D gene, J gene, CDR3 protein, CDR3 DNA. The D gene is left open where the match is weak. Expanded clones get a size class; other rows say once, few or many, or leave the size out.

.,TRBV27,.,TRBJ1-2,CASRYSKMQGLGYGYTF,TGTGCCAGCAGATATAGTAAAATGCAGGGGCTGGGCTATGGCTACACCTTC
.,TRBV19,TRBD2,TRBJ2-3,CASSPMSMGGVGTDTQYF,TGTGCCAGTAGCCCTATGAGTATGGGGGGGGTAGGCACAGATACGCAGTATTTT
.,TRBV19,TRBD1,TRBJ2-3,CASSIEGQGASHDTSTDTQYF,TGTGCCAGTAGTATAGAGGGACAGGGGGCGTCCCATGACACTAGCACAGATACGCAGTATTTT
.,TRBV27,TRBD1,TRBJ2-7,CASSFGTDFYEQYF,TGTGCCAGCAGTTTCGGGACAGACTTCTACGAGCAGTACTTC
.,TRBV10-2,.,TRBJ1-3,CASSEGNRPSGNTIYF,TGCGCCAGCAGTGAAGGAAACAGGCCCTCTGGAAACACCATATATTTT
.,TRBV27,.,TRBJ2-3,CASSGSFLDTQYF,TGTGCCAGCAGTGGGAGCTTTCTGGATACGCAGTATTTT
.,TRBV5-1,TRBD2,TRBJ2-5,CASSGGTSGEPQYF,TGCGCCAGCAGCGGGGGGACTAGCGGGGAACCCCAGTACTTC
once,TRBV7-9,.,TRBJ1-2,CASSQPHQAPGGNYGYTF,TGTGCCAGCAGCCAACCCCACCAAGCTCCCGGGGGAAACTATGGCTACACCTTC
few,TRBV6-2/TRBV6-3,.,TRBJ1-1,CASSTTENTEAFF,TGTGCCAGCAGTACAACAGAGAACACTGAAGCTTTCTTT
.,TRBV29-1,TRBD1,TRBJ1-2,CSARDSNLYGYTF,TGCAGCGCCAGGGACAGCAACCTCTATGGCTACACCTTC
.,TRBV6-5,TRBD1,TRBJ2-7,CASSYGVGTVEQYF,TGTGCCAGCAGTTACGGGGTCGGGACAGTCGAGCAGTACTTC
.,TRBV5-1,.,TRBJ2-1,CASSAGQNNEQFF,TGCGCCAGCAGCGCTGGACAGAACAATGAGCAGTTCTTC
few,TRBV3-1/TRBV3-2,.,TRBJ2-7,CASSAPESSYEQYF,TGTGCCAGCAGCGCCCCGGAGAGCTCCTACGAGCAGTACTTC
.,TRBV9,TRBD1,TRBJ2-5,CASSADRGMETQYF,TGTGCCAGCAGCGCGGACAGGGGTATGGAGACCCAGTACTTC
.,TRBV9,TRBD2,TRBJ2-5,CASSSRTSGGRVQETQYF,TGTGCCAGCAGCTCCCGGACTAGCGGGGGGCGGGTCCAAGAGACCCAGTACTTC
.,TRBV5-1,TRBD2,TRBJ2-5,CASTGTSGDQETQYF,TGCGCCAGCACCGGGACTAGCGGGGACCAAGAGACCCAGTACTTC
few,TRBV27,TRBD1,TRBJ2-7,CASRRQGSYEQYF,TGTGCCAGCAGGCGACAGGGTTCCTACGAGCAGTACTTC
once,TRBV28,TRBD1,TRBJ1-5,CASSSPRGRPGNQPQHF,TGTGCCAGCAGTTCCCCCAGGGGGCGCCCCGGCAATCAGCCCCAGCATTTT
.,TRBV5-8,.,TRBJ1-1,CASSLGSSLNTEAFF,TGTGCCAGCAGCTTGGGGAGTAGCCTGAACACTGAAGCTTTCTTT
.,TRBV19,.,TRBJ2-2,CASSKGHPGELFF,TGTGCCAGTAGTAAGGGACATCCCGGGGAGCTGTTTTTT
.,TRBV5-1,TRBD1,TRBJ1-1,CASSAGGAKNTEAFF,TGCGCCAGCAGCGCAGGGGGCGCAAAGAACACTGAAGCTTTCTTT
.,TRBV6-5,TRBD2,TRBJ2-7,CASSLTSGRYEQYF,TGTGCCAGCAGTTTGACTAGCGGGCGTTACGAGCAGTACTTC
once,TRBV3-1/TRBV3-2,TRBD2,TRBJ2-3,CASSLGLAGSDTQYF,TGTGCCAGCAGCTTGGGACTAGCGGGATCAGATACGCAGTATTTT
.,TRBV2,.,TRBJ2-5,CASSELGLGGETQYF,TGTGCCAGCAGTGAGTTGGGGCTGGGAGGAGAGACCCAGTACTTC
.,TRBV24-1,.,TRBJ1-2,CATSDGGGGYYGYTF,TGTGCCACCAGTGACGGGGGTGGGGGTTACTATGGCTACACCTTC
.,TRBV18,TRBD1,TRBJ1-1,CASSPGRGHTEAFF,TGTGCCAGCTCACCTGGAAGGGGGCACACTGAAGCTTTCTTT
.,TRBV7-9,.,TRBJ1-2,CASSLTDYGYTF,TGTGCCAGCAGCCTGACAGATTATGGCTACACCTTC
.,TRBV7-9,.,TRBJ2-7,CASSPQGRPYEQYF,TGTGCCAGCAGCCCCCAGGGCAGACCCTACGAGCAGTACTTC
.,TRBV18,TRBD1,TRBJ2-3,CASSLGQGSPDTQYF,TGTGCCAGCTCGCTCGGACAGGGGTCCCCAGATACGCAGTATTTT
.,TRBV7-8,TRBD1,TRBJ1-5,CASSLGGQDYSNQPQHF,TGTGCCAGCAGCTTAGGGGGACAGGATTATAGCAATCAGCCCCAGCATTTT
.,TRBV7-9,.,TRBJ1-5,CASSLGRIQPQHF,TGTGCCAGCAGCTTAGGCAGAATCCAGCCCCAGCATTTT
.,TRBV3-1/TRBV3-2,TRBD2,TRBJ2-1,CASSRTSGGARNEQFF,TGTGCCAGCAGCCGAACTAGCGGGGGGGCCCGAAATGAGCAGTTCTTC
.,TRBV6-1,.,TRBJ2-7,CASSEGGLAVYEQYF,TGTGCCAGCAGTGAGGGTGGGCTAGCAGTCTACGAGCAGTACTTC
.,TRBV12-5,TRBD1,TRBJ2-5,CASGRDSLQETQYF,TGTGCTAGTGGCCGGGACAGTTTACAAGAGACCCAGTACTTC
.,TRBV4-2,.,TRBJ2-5,CASSQAQQGPETQYF,TGTGCCAGCAGCCAGGCCCAACAGGGCCCAGAGACCCAGTACTTC
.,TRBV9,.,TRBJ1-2,CASSVAQGTGYTF,TGTGCCAGCAGCGTAGCTCAAGGGACAGGCTACACCTTC
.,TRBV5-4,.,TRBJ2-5,CASSRQPQETQYF,TGTGCCAGCAGCCGACAGCCCCAAGAGACCCAGTACTTC
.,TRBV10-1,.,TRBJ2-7,CASSEDGRGTYEQYF,TGCGCCAGCAGTGAGGACGGCAGGGGAACCTACGAGCAGTACTTC
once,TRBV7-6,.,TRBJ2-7,CASSLAAGVNEQYF,TGTGCCAGCAGCTTAGCTGCAGGGGTGAACGAGCAGTACTTC
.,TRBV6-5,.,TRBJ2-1,CASSPQGDEQFF,TGTGCCAGCAGTCCCCAGGGCGATGAGCAGTTCTTC
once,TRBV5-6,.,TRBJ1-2,CASSLPLVLRGGYTF,TGTGCCAGCAGCCTTCCTTTAGTTCTTCGCGGGGGCTACACCTTC
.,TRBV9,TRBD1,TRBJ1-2,CASSVVGQDWALDYGYTF,TGTGCCAGCAGCGTAGTCGGACAGGATTGGGCGTTGGACTATGGCTACACCTTC
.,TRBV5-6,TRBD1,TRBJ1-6,CASSVAGTGSGSPLHF,TGTGCCAGCAGCGTAGCCGGGACAGGGAGCGGTTCACCCCTCCACTTT
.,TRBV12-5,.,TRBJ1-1,CASGPFAAGDTEAFF,TGTGCTAGTGGACCCTTTGCGGCGGGCGACACTGAAGCTTTCTTT
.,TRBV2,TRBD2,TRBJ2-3,CASKASGGASDTQYF,TGTGCCAGCAAGGCTAGCGGGGGGGCGAGCGATACGCAGTATTTT
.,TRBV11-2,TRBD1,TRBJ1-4,CASSPQGARDEKLFF,TGTGCCAGCAGCCCTCAGGGGGCTAGGGATGAAAAACTGTTTTTT
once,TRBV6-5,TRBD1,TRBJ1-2,CASSYFSGTGGYGYTF,TGTGCCAGCAGTTACTTCTCCGGGACAGGAGGCTATGGCTACACCTTC
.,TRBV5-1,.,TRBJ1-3,CASSLAGNGNTIYF,TGCGCCAGCAGCTTGGCGGGGAATGGAAACACCATATATTTT
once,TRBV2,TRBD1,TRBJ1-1,CASSKDRGTEAFF,TGTGCCAGCAGTAAAGACAGGGGCACTGAAGCTTTCTTT
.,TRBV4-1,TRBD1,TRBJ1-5,CASSQDHTGGNQPQHF,TGCGCCAGCAGCCAAGATCATACAGGGGGCAATCAGCCCCAGCATTTT
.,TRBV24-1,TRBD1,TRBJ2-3,CATSEGQADTQYF,TGTGCCACCAGTGAGGGACAGGCAGATACGCAGTATTTT
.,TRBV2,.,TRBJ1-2,CASSDREITGYHGYTF,TGTGCCAGCAGCGACCGAGAGATAACAGGTTATCATGGCTACACCTTC